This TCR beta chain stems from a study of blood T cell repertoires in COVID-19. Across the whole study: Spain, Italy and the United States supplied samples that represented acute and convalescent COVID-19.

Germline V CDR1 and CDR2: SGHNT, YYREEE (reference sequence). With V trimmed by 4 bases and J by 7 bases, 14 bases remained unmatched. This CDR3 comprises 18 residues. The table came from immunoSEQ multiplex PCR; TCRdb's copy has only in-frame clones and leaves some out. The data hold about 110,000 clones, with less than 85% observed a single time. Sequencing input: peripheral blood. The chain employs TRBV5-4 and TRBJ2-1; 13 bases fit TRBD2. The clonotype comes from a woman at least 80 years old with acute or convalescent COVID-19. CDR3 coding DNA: TGTGCCAGCAGCCGGACAGGGCGGACTAGCGGGAGCGGGAATGAGCAGTTCTTC. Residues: CASSRTGRTSGSGNEQFF.